Presented here are 21 T cell receptor beta chains from one specimen sequenced in a study of shared clonotypes between healthy human individuals. Sequencing used immunoSEQ multiplex PCR; TCRdb keeps in-frame clones, though not all of them. The sample gives 2 million to 2.5 million clones, 85% to 95% of which show up once; 0.37% is in the top ten. Sequencing was done on a sample of naive CD4+ T cells from PBMCs. Subset described: CD45RA+ positively selected. Every receptor here comes from a young man in good health. Some clones in this sample may be carry-over from other donors' samples.

V gene TRBV5-4 combines with J gene TRBJ1-1, with D unclear. CDR3 size: 15 residues. Germline CDR1 is SGHNT and CDR2 is YYREEE (reference sequence). The V end lost 4 bases, the J end lost 4 bases, and 17 bases lay between the germline ends. DNA for the CDR3: TGTGCCAGCAGCCTCACGGGAAGGGCGGTCACTGAAGCTTTCTTT. This encodes CASSLTGRAVTEAFF.

The chain employs TRBV5-1 and TRBJ1-5; 9 bases match TRBD1. Germline V gene sequence: CDR1 SGHRS, CDR2 YFSETQ. With 4 bases clipped from V and 6 bases from J, the junction kept 8 bases outside the gene matches. The length of the CDR3 is 15 residues. Here the CDR3 reads CASSPGDRVPQPQHF. For the CDR3, the DNA is TGCGCCAGCAGCCCCGGGGACAGGGTTCCTCAGCCCCAGCATTTT.

The CDR3 here is CASRDRYGYGYTF. In DNA, the CDR3 is TGTGCCAGCCGGGACAGGTATGGCTATGGCTACACCTTC. This chain uses TRBV27 with TRBJ1-2; TRBD1 matches 8 bases. CDR1 is MNHEY and CDR2 is SMNVEV in the germline V gene (reference sequence). The CDR3 runs 13 residues. Trimming took 8 bases from V and 4 from J; bases not matched to a gene: 6.

The chain employs TRBV7-3 and TRBJ2-3; no clear D gene. This CDR3 spans 16 amino acids. Germline V lookup: CDR1 SGHTA, CDR2 FQGTGA. V was pared by 0 bases and J by 0 bases, with 10 bases between. The CDR3: CASSLTDAPSTDTQYF. The CDR3 coding sequence is TGTGCCAGCAGCTTAACGGACGCCCCTAGCACAGATACGCAGTATTTT.

The rearrangement uses TRBV19 and TRBJ1-5, with no clear D. Germline lookup yields CDR1 LNHDA and CDR2 SQIVND (reference sequence). Trimming removed 3 bases from V and 0 bases from J, with 12 bases in between. The CDR3 has 16 residues. CDR3 region: CASSIREVYSNQPQHF. Written as DNA, the CDR3 is TGTGCCAGTAGTATTCGCGAGGTTTATAGCAATCAGCCCCAGCATTTT.

This chain connects TRBV25-1 to TRBJ1-5; D perhaps matches TRBD1 (5 bases). The CDR3 runs to 13 residues. Germline V CDR1 and CDR2: MGHDK, SYGVNS. V lost 8 bases and J 6 bases, leaving 14 bases between the germline ends. The CDR3, as DNA: TGTGCCAGCTCTCCCCACGGGGCTCAGCCCCAGCATTTT. It encodes CASSPHGAQPQHF.

This clone showed up just once. The chain couples TRBV28 to TRBJ1-4, with 7 bases lining up with TRBD1. The CDR3 is made up of 17 amino acids. Unmatched junction bases numbered 15, after V lost 5 bases and J lost 6 bases. Germline CDR1 reads MDHEN; CDR2 reads SYDVKM. The DNA for the CDR3 is TGTGCCAGCAGTCCATGGGACAGCCCAACTTCTTATGAAAAACTGTTTTTT. Protein: CASSPWDSPTSYEKLFF. The whole variable domain, filled in from reference TRBV28 and TRBJ1-4, reads DVKVTQSSRYLVKRTGEKVFLECVQDMDHENMFWYRQDPGLGLRLIYFSYDVKMKEKGDIPEGYSVSREKKERFSLILESASTNQTSMYLCASSPWDSPTSYEKLFFGSGTQLSVL.

This clone is a singleton in its sample. The J gene is TRBJ1-1, the V gene TRBV28, with D perhaps matching TRBD1 (5 bases). Germline lookup yields CDR1 MDHEN and CDR2 SYDVKM. The length of the CDR3 is 15 residues. The V gene lost 2 bases and the J gene lost 8 bases, with 18 bases spanning the gap. As DNA, the CDR3 is TGTGCCAGCAGTTTACCGGGGCCCGGGGGACGAGAAGCTTTCTTT. Its protein is CASSLPGPGGREAFF.

The chain is built from TRBV6-5 and TRBJ2-7; either TRBD1 or TRBD2 may supply D (5 bases each). V shed 6 bases and J shed 2 bases, with 17 bases lying between them. The CDR3 is 15 amino acids. Germline assignment: CDR1 MNHEY and CDR2 SVGAGI. DNA for the CDR3: TGTGCCAGCAGGCCCGGGACCGATCCAACCTACGAGCAGTACTTC. This gives the protein CASRPGTDPTYEQYF.

Only a few counts were recorded for this clone. This rearrangement joins TRBV6-1 to TRBJ1-3; the D is unclear. CDR3 size: 13 residues. The germline V gene encodes CDR1 MNHNS and CDR2 SASEGT. V was pared by 2 bases and J by 2 bases, with 4 bases between. The CDR3 DNA sequence: TGTGCCAGCAGTGAATATACTGGAAACACCATATATTTT. Translated: CASSEYTGNTIYF.

This clone showed up just a few times. The chain carries TRBV18 and TRBJ1-1; TRBD1 matches 7 bases. CDR3 length: 13 amino acids. V lost 5 bases, J lost 5 bases, and 5 bases stayed unmatched. Germline loops: CDR1 KGHSH, CDR2 LQKENI. This chain's CDR3 is CASSDRQGTEAFF. The CDR3 DNA follows: TGTGCCAGCTCAGACAGACAGGGAACTGAAGCTTTCTTT.

The rearrangement uses TRBV28 and TRBJ1-3; 7 bases agree with TRBD1. The germline V gene has CDR1 MDHEN and CDR2 SYDVKM. Trimming took 5 bases from V and 4 from J; bases not matched to a gene: 8. The CDR3 covers 15 residues. The CDR3, as DNA: TGTGCCAGCAGTCTTCCCCCGGGACAGGGAAACACCATATATTTT. Translation: CASSLPPGQGNTIYF.

V and J are TRBV5-5 and TRBJ1-1, with a weak D call TRBD1 (5 bases). Trimming cost V 4 bases and J 11 bases, with 15 bases left between them. CDR1 SGHKS and CDR2 YYEKEE come from the germline V gene (reference sequence). The CDR3 length is 12 residues. This CDR3 reads CASSQNSGAAFF. The CDR3 DNA is TGTGCCAGCAGCCAAAACAGTGGGGCGGCTTTCTTT.

As regards this clone: Mismatch with germline at one junction end may stem from a read error. The J gene is TRBJ2-7, the V gene TRBV5-6; possibly TRBD1 for D (6 bases). CDR3 length: 13 amino acids. Germline V gene data show CDR1 as SGHDT and CDR2 as YYEEEE. Written as DNA, the CDR3 is TGTGCCAGCAGCTTGGGCACAGCAACAGGGCTGAACTTC. Translation gives CASSLGTATGLNF.

The chain carries TRBV7-9 and TRBJ1-5; perhaps TRBD1 as D (5 bases). Germline CDR1 SEHNR, CDR2 FQNEAQ (reference sequence). Trimming cost V 6 bases and J 1 base, with 19 bases left between them. There are 17 residues in the CDR3. The CDR3 region is CASRGYHGDVSNQPQHF. The CDR3 bases are TGTGCCAGCAGGGGGTACCACGGGGACGTCAGCAATCAGCCCCAGCATTTT.

This sequence joins TRBV28 and TRBJ2-3, with no clear D. The germline CDR1 and CDR2 sequences are MDHEN and SYDVKM. V was cut by 8 bases and J by 2 bases, with 11 bases left in between. This CDR3 spans 13 amino acids. The CDR3, as DNA: TGTGCCAGCTGGGGTGGGTCCACAGATACGCAGTATTTT. Translated, it gives CASWGGSTDTQYF. Combining the CDR3 with reference TRBV28 and TRBJ2-3 gives the whole variable domain DVKVTQSSRYLVKRTGEKVFLECVQDMDHENMFWYRQDPGLGLRLIYFSYDVKMKEKGDIPEGYSVSREKKERFSLILESASTNQTSMYLCASWGGSTDTQYFGPGTRLTVL.

The chain is built from TRBV6-5 and TRBJ2-5; TRBD2 might be the D (5 bases). This CDR3 is 14 amino acids long. Germline CDR1 and CDR2: MNHEY and SVGAGI. V was shortened by 5 bases and J by 1 base, with 11 bases between the two germline ends. The CDR3 sequence is CASSPRGLQETQYF. The CDR3 DNA follows: TGTGCCAGCAGTCCCCGCGGGCTCCAAGAGACCCAGTACTTC.

This clone was counted once. V and J are TRBV29-1 and TRBJ2-5; 7 positions match TRBD1. The CDR3 extends over 11 amino acids. Trimming took 6 bases from V and 7 from J; bases not matched to a gene: 5. Germline V gene sequence: CDR1 SQVTM, CDR2 ANQGSEA. The DNA for the CDR3 is TGCAGCGTGGACAGGTTCGGGACCCAGTACTTC. The encoded protein is CSVDRFGTQYF.

The V and J genes are TRBV29-1 and TRBJ2-7; D unclear. Germline V gives CDR1 SQVTM, CDR2 ANQGSEA. This CDR3 has 12 amino acids. With 4 bases removed from V and 0 bases from J, the gap between germline ends came to 7 bases. The CDR3 spells CSVGWSSYEQYF. The CDR3 coding sequence is TGCAGCGTTGGTTGGAGCTCCTACGAGCAGTACTTC.

DNA for the CDR3: TGTGCCAGCAGCTTAGATCAGGCTCCCTCTGGCTACACCTTC. Translated, it gives CASSLDQAPSGYTF. The V and J genes are TRBV7-2 and TRBJ1-2; D is ambiguous. CDR3 length: 14 residues. CDR1 is SGHTA, CDR2 FQGNSA, per germline. V was clipped by 1 base and J by 7 bases, with 13 bases between them.

The chain recombines TRBV11-2 with TRBJ1-2, with D perhaps TRBD1 (5 bases). From germline, CDR1 is SGHAT and CDR2 FQNNGV. The V end lost 5 bases, the J end lost 7 bases, and 14 bases lay between the germline ends. This CDR3 has 13 amino acids. The CDR3 reads CASSQPGGSGYTF. For the CDR3, the DNA is TGTGCCAGCAGCCAACCGGGGGGGAGTGGCTACACCTTC.